This T cell receptor (beta chain) was sequenced during a study of regulatory T cells in long-lasting Graves disease. The CDR3 is 16 amino acids. The V end was cut by 0 bases, the J end by 4 bases, with 14 bases between. Germline V lookup: CDR1 SGHDN, CDR2 FVKESK. This clonotype was detected many times. Time point: newly diagnosed GD, antithyroid drugs for less than 3 months. With RNA extracted from PBMCs as input, the TCR library was made. EDTA tubes received about 9.3 milliliters of collected peripheral blood. Arm-PCR of CDR3 regions and iRepertoire HTBI primers were used to build TCR beta libraries. TCRdb processed the multiplex PCR reads anew with MiXCR; each CDR3 protein has one entry. The sample carries about 430,000 distinct CDR3 sequences, 15% recorded once. These data also featured in a second study, about T cells in Graves' hyperthyroidism and ophthalmopathy.

The clonotype originates from a woman aged 40 to 50 with Graves disease. Material: peripheral blood mononuclear cells (PBMCs), obtained at new diagnosis, from a patient treated with antithyroid drugs. The rearrangement uses TRBV14 and TRBJ2-3; D is perhaps TRBD2 (6 bases). For the CDR3, the DNA is TGTGCCAGCAGCCAAGAAGGAGGGTTGGGTGCAGATACGCAGTATTTT. Amino acid sequence: CASSQEGGLGADTQYF. Supplemented by reference TRBV14 and TRBJ2-3, the full variable domain reads EAGVTQFPSHSVIEKGQTVTLRCDPISGHDNLYWYRRVMGKEIKFLLHFVKESKQDESGMPNNRFLAERTGGTYSTLKVQPAELEDSGVYFCASSQEGGLGADTQYFGPGTRLTVL.